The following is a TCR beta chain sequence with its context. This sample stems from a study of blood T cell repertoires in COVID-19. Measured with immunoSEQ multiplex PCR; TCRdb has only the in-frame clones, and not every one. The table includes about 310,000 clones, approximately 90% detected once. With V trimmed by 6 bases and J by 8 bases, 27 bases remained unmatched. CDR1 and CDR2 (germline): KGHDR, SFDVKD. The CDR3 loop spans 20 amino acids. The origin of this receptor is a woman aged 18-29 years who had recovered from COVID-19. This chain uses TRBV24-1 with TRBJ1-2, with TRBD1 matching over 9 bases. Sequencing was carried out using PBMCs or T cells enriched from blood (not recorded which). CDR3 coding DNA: TGTGCCACCAGTTATAGAAGCTTTGAGACAGGGGGATCCCGGGAGTGGGGCTACACCTTC. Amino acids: CATSYRSFETGGSREWGYTF.